This T cell receptor (beta chain) stems from a study of response to subunit inactivated influenza vaccine. Concerning this clonotype: The antigen is unknown.

Findings and caveats of the study: Authors suggested few new T cells are recruited by each seasonal influenza vaccination.

TCRdb itself ran the RT-PCR reads through MiXCR, one entry per CDR3 protein. This sample yields a few hundred thousand distinct CDR3 sequences, of which around a fifth are seen a single time; about 10% belongs to the top ten. Specimen: PBMCs from blood, collected about 19 months after vaccination. This TCR came from a man between 45 and 75 years old who received an inactivated influenza vaccine.

CDR3 residues: CASSLEAGLAAKNIQYF. In DNA, the CDR3 is TGCGCCAGCAGCTTGGAAGCTGGGCTAGCTGCCAAAAACATTCAGTACTTC. The chain has TRBV5-1 and TRBJ2-4; possible D gene TRBD2, 5 bases. Germline CDR1 and CDR2: SGHRS and YFSETQ. CDR3 length equals 17 residues. Trimming stripped 0 bases from V and 1 base from J, with 14 bases between.